Detailed here is one T cell receptor (beta chain). Antigen unknown. These data originate in a study of graft-versus-host responses after intestinal transplantation. The assay was immunoSEQ multiplex PCR, and TCRdb's table has in-frame clones only and misses some. The sample shows about 90,000 clones, about 95% of them seen only once. The CDR3 sequence is 14 residues long. Germline lookup yields CDR1 LNHDA and CDR2 SQIVND (reference sequence). The junction had 5 bases not matched to a gene; V was cut back by 7 bases and J by 3 bases. This clonotype was sampled from a human donor who was the organ donor for an intestinal transplant. Sequenced material: unstimulated CD4+ T cells sorted from spleen or lymph node cells, taken before transplant. This chain connects TRBV19 to TRBJ1-2; 10 bases fit TRBD1. CDR3 region: CASKETGGDYGYTF. CDR3 nucleotide sequence: TGTGCCAGTAAAGAGACAGGGGGCGACTATGGCTACACCTTC.